Sequencing of this T cell receptor (beta chain) was carried out in a study of T cells in Graves' hyperthyroidism and ophthalmopathy. TCR beta CDR3 regions were amplified from RNA. The TCR CDR3 was amplified in a first-round RT-PCR using the HTBI primer set. A single record per CDR3 protein comes from TCRdb applying MiXCR to the multiplex PCR reads. The sample comprises 300,000 to 450,000 distinct CDR3 sequences, roughly 14% of which are singletons, and around 19% rests with the top ten. This CDR3 has 15 residues. Looked up from germline, CDR1 is LNHDA and CDR2 is SQIVND (reference sequence). With V trimmed by 6 bases and J by 10 bases, 10 bases remained unmatched. This clonotype was seen many times.

The TCR was taken from a woman aged 25 to 39 with Graves' ophthalmopathy. Sequenced: blood. The genes are TRBV19 and TRBJ1-6; 9 bases align to TRBD1. The CDR3, as DNA: TGTGCCAGTAGCAGATCCGGGACAGGGCGCTCACCCCTCCACTTT. Its protein is CASSRSGTGRSPLHF. Together with reference TRBV19 and TRBJ1-6, the CDR3 gives the full variable domain: DGGITQSPKYLFRKEGQNVTLSCEQNLNHDAMYWYRQDPGQGLRLIYYSQIVNDFQKGDIAEGYSVSREKKESFPLTVTSAQKNPTAFYLCASSRSGTGRSPLHFGNGTRLTVT.